Listed here are 32 T cell receptor beta chains from one sample, sequenced in a study of CD8 T cells in ankylosing spondylitis. Each CDR3 protein gets one entry after TCRdb re-called the 5' RACE reads with MiXCR. This sample has 250,000 to 300,000 distinct CDR3 sequences, with around 18% found just once. The sample consisted of blood, either unsorted or a sorted T cell fraction (not recorded which). Every receptor here comes from a male donor with ankylosing spondylitis or in good health (not recorded which).

The CDR3 sequence: CASSLGLARGEQFF. The CDR3 nucleotides are TGTGCCAGCAGCCTCGGACTAGCGAGGGGTGAGCAGTTCTTC. The chain employs TRBV3-1 and TRBJ2-1, with 9 bases identical to TRBD2. The CDR3 loop spans 14 amino acids. V shed 4 bases, J shed 9 bases, and the junction held 7 bases outside the gene matches. CDR1 is LGHDT and CDR2 is YNNKEL in the germline V gene (reference sequence).

This clonotype was observed a few times. The chain combines TRBV6-1 with TRBJ1-1, with D unresolved. Germline V gene lookup returns CDR1 MNHNS and CDR2 SASEGT. The CDR3 runs 13 residues. The V end lost 6 bases, the J end lost 9 bases, and 17 bases lay between the germline ends. CDR3 bases: TGTGCCAGCAGCCTTCGACGGACGGAGAAAGCTTTCTTT. It specifies CASSLRRTEKAFF.

A few counts support this clonotype. This sequence joins TRBV20-1 and TRBJ1-4; possibly TRBD1 for D (5 bases). V was trimmed by 3 bases and J by 3 bases, leaving 11 bases between them. Looked up from germline, CDR1 is DFQATT and CDR2 is SNEGSKA (reference sequence). The CDR3 has 14 amino acids. The CDR3 nucleotides read TGCAGTGCTAGTCCCGGGACGGCTAATGAAAAACTGTTTTTT. Its translation: CSASPGTANEKLFF.

This clonotype appeared a few times. This rearrangement joins TRBV5-1 to TRBJ1-4; 7 positions match TRBD1. V lost 4 bases and J lost 0; bases outside the gene matches: 6. This CDR3 is 16 amino acids long. The germline V gene encodes CDR1 SGHRS and CDR2 YFSETQ. CDR3 in DNA: TGCGCCAGCAGCCTCCGGACAGGCGCAACTAATGAAAAACTGTTTTTT. Its translation: CASSLRTGATNEKLFF.

The V call is TRBV20-1, the J call TRBJ2-5; D is possibly TRBD2 (6 bases). The CDR3 has 15 residues. Trimming left V 0 bases short and J 5 bases short, with 16 bases between. Germline V gene lookup returns CDR1 DFQATT and CDR2 SNEGSKA (reference sequence). The CDR3 loop is CSARDWEASRETQYF. Written as DNA, the CDR3 is TGCAGTGCTAGAGATTGGGAGGCCAGCCGGGAGACCCAGTACTTC.

The chain carries TRBV18 and TRBJ1-6, with TRBD1 as a possible D gene (6 bases). Trimming shortened V by 1 base and J by 5 bases, and 9 bases separated the two germline ends. CDR1 and CDR2 (germline): KGHSH, LQKENI. The CDR3 runs 15 residues. CDR3 nucleotide sequence: TGTGCCAGCTCACCACTGGGACAAGATAATTCACCCCTCCACTTT. Its protein product is CASSPLGQDNSPLHF. The full variable domain, in which reference TRBV18 and TRBJ1-6 provide the parts outside the CDR3, is NAGVMQNPRHLVRRRGQEARLRCSPMKGHSHVYWYRQLPEEGLKFMVYLQKENIIDESGMPKERFSAEFPKEGPSILRIQQVVRGDSAAYFCASSPLGQDNSPLHFGNGTRLTVT.

This clonotype was counted many times. This chain uses TRBV12-3 or TRBV12-4 with TRBJ2-3; D remains unclear. The V end was cut by 6 bases, the J end by 2 bases, with 9 bases between. This CDR3 region has 13 residues. The CDR3 DNA reads TGTGCCAGCAGCGGCGGAGCCACAGATACGCAGTATTTT. Translated, it gives CASSGGATDTQYF.

The CDR3: CASSQRGVTAFF. The CDR3 DNA reads as TGTGCCAGCAGCCAACGTGGGGTTACGGCTTTCTTT. This chain joins TRBV7-2 and TRBJ1-1; D remains unclear. Trimming pared 5 bases from V and 11 bases from J, leaving 15 bases between. From germline, CDR1 is SGHTA and CDR2 FQGNSA. The CDR3 extends over 12 amino acids.

This clonotype was recorded a few times. CDR3 DNA: TGTGCCAGCAGAACCGGACAGGGGGGACTTGAAGCTTTCTTT. It is translated as CASRTGQGGLEAFF. The chain employs TRBV27 and TRBJ1-1; TRBD1 aligns across 10 bases. Germline V gene data show CDR1 as MNHEY and CDR2 as SMNVEV (reference sequence). The CDR3 runs to 14 residues. The V gene end was trimmed by 6 bases and the J gene end by 7 bases; junction bases not matched to a gene: 8.

This clonotype was seen at least ten times. The chain joins TRBV20-1 to TRBJ2-5; 12 bases are shared with TRBD2. Trimming cost V 2 bases and J 5 bases; bases outside gene matches: 9. In germline, CDR1 is DFQATT, CDR2 SNEGSKA (reference sequence). The CDR3 totals 16 residues. CDR3 DNA: TGCAGTGCTAGAAGGGGACTAGCGGGCTTCCATGAGACCCAGTACTTC. The encoded protein is CSARRGLAGFHETQYF.

The chain joins TRBV20-1 to TRBJ2-5; no reliable D call. The CDR3 covers 14 residues. Germline V lookup: CDR1 DFQATT, CDR2 SNEGSKA (reference sequence). V was clipped by 3 bases and J by 5 bases, with 16 bases between them. The CDR3 DNA is TGCAGTGCTAGTGGTGTGCTGGGTTCGGAGACCCAGTACTTC. Encoded protein: CSASGVLGSETQYF.

This clonotype turned up a few times. The gene calls are TRBV12-5 and TRBJ1-1; maybe TRBD1 (5 bases). V lost 0 bases and J lost 11, with 13 bases in between. The CDR3 is 13 residues long. CDR1 is LGHNT, CDR2 FRNRAP, per germline. The CDR3 region has the DNA TGTGCTAGTGGTTTGGTCCCTCCGGGACGGGCTTTCTTT. Amino acids: CASGLVPPGRAFF.

The chain links TRBV9 to TRBJ2-7; D unclear. This CDR3 region has 14 residues. The V end was cut by 0 bases, the J end by 3 bases, with 10 bases between. Germline lookup yields CDR1 SGDLS and CDR2 YYNGEE. In DNA, the CDR3 is TGTGCCAGCAGCGTAGGGGGTCGGCGCTACGAGCAGTACGTC. Encoded protein: CASSVGGRRYEQYV.

The chain recombines TRBV15 with TRBJ2-2; possible D gene TRBD2, 6 bases. Trimming pared 0 bases from V and 6 bases from J, leaving 8 bases between. Germline V gives CDR1 LNHNV, CDR2 YYDKDF (reference sequence). The CDR3 is made up of 14 amino acids. CDR3: CATSRDWGAGELFF. In DNA, the CDR3 is TGTGCCACCAGCAGAGATTGGGGGGCCGGGGAGCTGTTTTTT.

The genes are TRBV4-2 and TRBJ2-1; no firm D call. V lost 0 bases, J lost 10 bases, and 13 bases lay in between. In germline, CDR1 is LGHNA, CDR2 YNFKEQ. CDR3 length: 14 amino acids. The CDR3: CASSQEDGYIEQFF. DNA of the CDR3: TGTGCCAGCAGCCAAGAGGATGGGTACATCGAGCAGTTCTTC.

The chain links TRBV19 to TRBJ1-5; the match to TRBD1 covers 8 bases. The J segment lost 6 bases and the V segment lost 3 bases, leaving 10 bases of the junction unmatched. This CDR3 region has 16 residues. The germline CDR1 and CDR2 sequences are LNHDA and SQIVND (reference sequence). CDR3 nucleotides: TGTGCCAGTAGTATTCTTGGACAGGGTGGAGGTCAGCCCCAGCATTTT. This translates into CASSILGQGGGQPQHF.

This clonotype occurred a few times. The gene calls are TRBV10-3 and TRBJ1-5; D perhaps matches TRBD1 (5 bases). V was clipped by 3 bases and J by 5 bases, with 8 bases between them. This CDR3 has 13 amino acids. CDR1 is ENHRY and CDR2 is SYGVKD in the germline V gene. The CDR3 reads CAISDGGDQPQHF. CDR3 in DNA: TGTGCCATCAGTGATGGGGGGGATCAGCCCCAGCATTTT.

This chain joins TRBV20-1 and TRBJ2-1; TRBD2 matches at 8 bases. Germline V gene sequence: CDR1 DFQATT, CDR2 SNEGSKA (reference sequence). With 6 bases clipped from V and 4 bases from J, the junction kept 14 bases outside the gene matches. This CDR3 contains 16 residues. DNA for the CDR3: TGCAGTGCACGAACGACCGGGACTAGAACATACAATGAGCAGTTCTTC. Translating gives CSARTTGTRTYNEQFF.

J is TRBJ2-5 and V is TRBV20-1; 9 bases fit TRBD1. Looked up from germline, CDR1 is DFQATT and CDR2 is SNEGSKA (reference sequence). The V and J ends lost 2 bases and 8 bases, in that order; junction bases with no gene match: 6. This CDR3 contains 13 residues. CDR3 sequence reads: CSARRDRGETQYF. CDR3 nucleotide sequence: TGCAGTGCTAGAAGAGACAGGGGGGAAACCCAGTACTTC.

The V and J genes are TRBV5-1 and TRBJ2-2, with a tentative D call TRBD2 (6 bases). Trimming removed 5 bases at V and 6 bases at J, with 8 bases between. Germline V lookup: CDR1 SGHRS, CDR2 YFSETQ. CDR3 length: 12 residues. The CDR3 bases are TGCGCCAGCAGGACTAGTGCCGGGGAGCTGTTTTTT. Translation gives CASRTSAGELFF.

J is TRBJ2-2 and V is TRBV28, with D hard to call. V was cut by 7 bases and J by 8 bases, with 8 bases left in between. CDR3 length equals 11 residues. Germline-derived CDR1 and CDR2 are MDHEN and SYDVKM. CDR3 loop: CASTTGGELFF. The CDR3 DNA follows: TGTGCCAGCACCACTGGGGGGGAGCTGTTTTTT.

CDR3 in amino acids: CASQREIKETQYF. CDR3 nucleotide sequence: TGTGCCAGCCAGCGGGAGATTAAAGAGACCCAGTACTTC. The chain combines TRBV2 with TRBJ2-5, with TRBD2 matching 8 bases. CDR1 SNHLY and CDR2 FYNNEI come from the germline V gene. J lost 3 bases, V lost 8 bases, and 5 bases had no gene match. This CDR3 comprises 13 residues. Full variable domain (outside the CDR3, taken from reference TRBV2 and TRBJ2-5): EPEVTQTPSHQVTQMGQEVILRCVPISNHLYFYWYRQILGQKVEFLVSFYNNEISEKSEIFDDQFSVERPDGSNFTLKIRSTKLEDSAMYFCASQREIKETQYFGPGTRLLVL.

This clonotype was observed a few times. The chain has TRBV5-6 and TRBJ1-6; 8 positions match TRBD1. The CDR3 length is 16 residues. Germline V gene sequence: CDR1 SGHDT, CDR2 YYEEEE. With 3 bases clipped from V and 0 bases from J, the junction kept 2 bases outside the gene matches. In nucleotides, the CDR3 is TGTGCCAGCAGCTCTGGGACAGGCTCCTATAATTCACCCCTCCACTTT. This gives the protein CASSSGTGSYNSPLHF.

This clonotype came up a few times. This chain joins TRBV5-1 and TRBJ2-1; no firm D call. V lost 3 bases to trimming and J lost 8 bases, with 12 bases between them. Germline V gene data show CDR1 as SGHRS and CDR2 as YFSETQ. The CDR3 consists of 13 residues. CDR3 in DNA: TGCGCCAGCAGCTACGATGGTGGCGATGAGCAGTTCTTC. Residues: CASSYDGGDEQFF.

This clonotype was seen at least ten times. V usage is TRBV10-3 and J usage is TRBJ1-5; D uncertain. Between the trimmed V and J ends, which lost 4 bases and 4 bases, there was a span of 8 bases. There are 13 residues in the CDR3. Per germline, CDR1 ENHRY and CDR2 SYGVKD. The DNA of the CDR3 is TGTGCCATCAGTGGGTGGCAGAATCAGCCCCAGCATTTT. Translation: CAISGWQNQPQHF.

This chain uses TRBV5-1 with TRBJ2-3, with TRBD2 as a possible D gene (5 bases). CDR1 and CDR2 from the germline V gene are SGHRS and YFSETQ. V lost 0 bases and J lost 2, with 13 bases in between. The CDR3 spans 16 residues. The CDR3 DNA reads as TGCGCCAGCAGCTTGGATAAGTCGAGGGCCACAGATACGCAGTATTTT. As protein: CASSLDKSRATDTQYF.

This rearrangement joins TRBV12-3 or TRBV12-4 to TRBJ2-2; D is unresolved. Trimming cost V 1 base and J 8 bases, with 8 bases left between them. This CDR3 has 13 amino acids. The CDR3 nucleotides are TGTGCCAGCAGTTTAGACAGAAGGGGGGAGCTGTTTTTT. Translating gives CASSLDRRGELFF.

In this sample, this clonotype turned up many times. The rearrangement uses TRBV12-3 or TRBV12-4 and TRBJ1-1; D possibly corresponds to TRBD1 (6 bases). This CDR3 is 14 amino acids long. V lost 8 bases and J 2 bases, leaving 15 bases between the germline ends. The CDR3 region is CASLPAGANTEAFF. The CDR3 DNA reads TGTGCCAGCCTTCCGGCAGGGGCAAACACTGAAGCTTTCTTT.

The J gene is TRBJ2-2, the V gene TRBV4-1; D is unclear. The germline V gene encodes CDR1 MGHRA and CDR2 YSYEKL. With 6 bases removed from V and 7 bases from J, the gap between germline ends came to 6 bases. The CDR3 has 11 residues. CDR3 region: CASRGNGELFF. As DNA, the CDR3 is TGCGCCAGCAGGGGAAACGGGGAGCTGTTTTTT.

The rearrangement joins TRBV7-8 to TRBJ1-5, with D tentatively TRBD1 (5 bases). Trimming removed 1 base at V and 0 bases at J, with 22 bases between. Germline loops: CDR1 SGHVS, CDR2 FQNEAQ. This CDR3 is built from 20 residues. The CDR3 region has the DNA TGTGCCAGCAGCTTAGTGGGGGGGAGGGCAGGCCCCTATAGCAATCAGCCCCAGCATTTT. Its protein is CASSLVGGRAGPYSNQPQHF.

The chain employs TRBV20-1 and TRBJ1-2; D gene ambiguous. Germline V gene data show CDR1 as DFQATT and CDR2 as SNEGSKA (reference sequence). V lost 0 bases to trimming and J lost 8 bases, with 13 bases between them. There are 13 residues in the CDR3. CDR3 DNA sequence: TGCAGTGCTAGAGAGGCAGCGCCGTTAGGCTACACCTTC. It yields the protein CSAREAAPLGYTF.

This clonotype was detected only a few times. The chain recombines TRBV5-1 with TRBJ1-3; TRBD1 agrees at 11 bases. From germline, CDR1 is SGHRS and CDR2 YFSETQ. The V gene end was trimmed by 4 bases and the J gene end by 4 bases; junction bases not matched to a gene: 4. The CDR3 is 15 residues long. For the CDR3, the DNA is TGCGCCAGCAGCCCACGGACAGGGGGCGGAAACACCATATATTTT. This translates into CASSPRTGGGNTIYF.